The entry below describes one TCR beta chain. This entry is derived from a study of T cells after yellow fever vaccination. TCRdb ran MiXCR on the 5' RACE reads and lists one entry per CDR3 protein. The sample has under 550,000 distinct CDR3 sequences; around a fifth are singletons. Germline V lookup: CDR1 MNHNS, CDR2 SASEGT. V dropped 6 bases and J dropped 5; count of bases not matched to a gene: 8. This CDR3 has 14 residues. The V gene is TRBV6-1, the J gene TRBJ2-7, with TRBD1 matching over 9 bases. Material: PBMCs, obtained roughly 20 days after the first yellow fever vaccination. The sequence was obtained from a man in his late teens or twenties who received the YFV17D yellow fever vaccine. CDR3 region: CASSFPGQGNEQYF. In DNA, the CDR3 is TGTGCCAGCAGCTTCCCGGGACAGGGAAACGAGCAGTACTTC.